Given below is one T cell receptor (beta chain) in context. Its antigen is not known. The CDR3 contains 14 residues. CDR1 ENHRY and CDR2 SYGVKD come from the germline V gene. The ends lost 6 bases at V and 7 bases at J; junction bases unmatched: 11. The data stem from a study of T-cell reconstitution after alpha-beta-depleted transplantation in children. For TCRbeta, the library was prepared with unique molecular identifiers. TCRdb called the PCR reads again in MiXCR, with one record for every CDR3 protein. The sample has approximately 500,000 distinct CDR3 sequences, 25% to 30% seen once; the top ten hold around a third. Study-level points and caveats: Several hundred rapidly expanded clones from non-depleted graft cells reportedly supplied alpha-beta T cells about two months post-transplant. Counts and diversity of T cells one year after transplant came mostly from newly produced T cells.

This sequence originates from a boy in the first two years of life with Wiskott-Aldrich syndrome, due to receive a stem cell transplant. This sample comprised PBMCs, obtained before TCRalphabeta/CD19-depleted stem cell transplant. The rearrangement links TRBV10-3 to TRBJ1-2; the match to TRBD1 covers 7 bases. The CDR3 loop reads CAISDIQGNVGYTF. CDR3 coding DNA: TGTGCCATCAGCGATATACAGGGGAACGTTGGCTACACCTTC.